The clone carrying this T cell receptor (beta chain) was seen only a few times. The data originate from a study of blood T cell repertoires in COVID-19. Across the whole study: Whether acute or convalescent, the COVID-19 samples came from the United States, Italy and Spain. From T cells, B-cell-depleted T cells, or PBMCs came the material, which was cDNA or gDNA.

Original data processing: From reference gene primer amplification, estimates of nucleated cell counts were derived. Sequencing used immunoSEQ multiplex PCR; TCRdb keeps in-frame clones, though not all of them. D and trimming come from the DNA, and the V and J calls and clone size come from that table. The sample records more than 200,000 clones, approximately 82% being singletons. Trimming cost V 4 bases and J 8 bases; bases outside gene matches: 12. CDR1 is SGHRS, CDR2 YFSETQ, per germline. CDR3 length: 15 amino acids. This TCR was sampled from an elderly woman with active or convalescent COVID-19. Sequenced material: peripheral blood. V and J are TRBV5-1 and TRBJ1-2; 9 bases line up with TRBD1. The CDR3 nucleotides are TGCGCCAGCAGCCCGGGACAGGGTGGACCCCTAGGCTACACCTTC. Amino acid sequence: CASSPGQGGPLGYTF.